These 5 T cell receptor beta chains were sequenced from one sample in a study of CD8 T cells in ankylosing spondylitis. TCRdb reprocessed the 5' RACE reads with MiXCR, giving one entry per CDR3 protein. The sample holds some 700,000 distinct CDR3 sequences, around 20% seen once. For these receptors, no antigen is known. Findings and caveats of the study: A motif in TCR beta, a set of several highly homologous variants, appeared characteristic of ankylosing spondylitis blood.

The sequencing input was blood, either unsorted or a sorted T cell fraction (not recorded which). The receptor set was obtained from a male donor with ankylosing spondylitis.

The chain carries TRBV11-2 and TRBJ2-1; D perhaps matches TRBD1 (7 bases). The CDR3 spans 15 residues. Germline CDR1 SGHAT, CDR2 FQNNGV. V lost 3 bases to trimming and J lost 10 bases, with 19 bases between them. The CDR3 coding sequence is TGTGCCAGCAGCTTCTTGGGACAGCCAAGCGGGGAGCAGTTCTTC. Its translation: CASSFLGQPSGEQFF.

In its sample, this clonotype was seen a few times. The DNA of the CDR3 is TGCAGCGTCCCCGGGGGCCCGGGCTACACCTTC. Protein sequence: CSVPGGPGYTF. This sequence joins TRBV29-1 and TRBJ1-2; D perhaps matches TRBD1 (6 bases). CDR3 length equals 11 residues. V lost 6 bases to trimming and J lost 8 bases, with 13 bases between them. The germline V gene has CDR1 SQVTM and CDR2 ANQGSEA.

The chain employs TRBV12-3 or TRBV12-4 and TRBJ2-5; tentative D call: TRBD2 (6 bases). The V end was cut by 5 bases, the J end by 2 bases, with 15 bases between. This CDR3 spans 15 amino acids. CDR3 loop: CASSPRRAGQETQYF. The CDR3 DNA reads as TGTGCCAGCAGTCCCCGGAGGGCAGGGCAAGAGACCCAGTACTTC.

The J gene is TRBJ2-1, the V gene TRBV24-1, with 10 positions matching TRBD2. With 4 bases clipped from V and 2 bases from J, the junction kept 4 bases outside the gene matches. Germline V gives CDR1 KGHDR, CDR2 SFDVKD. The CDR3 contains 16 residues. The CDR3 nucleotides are TGTGCCACCAGTGACGCAACTAGCGGGGCCTACAATGAGCAGTTCTTC. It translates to CATSDATSGAYNEQFF.

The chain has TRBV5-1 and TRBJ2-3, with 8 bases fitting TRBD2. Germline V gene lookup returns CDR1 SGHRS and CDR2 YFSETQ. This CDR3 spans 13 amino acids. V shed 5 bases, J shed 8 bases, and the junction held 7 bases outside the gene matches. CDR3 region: CASSDSGAGTQYF. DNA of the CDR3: TGCGCCAGCAGTGATAGCGGGGCGGGTACGCAGTATTTT.